This T cell receptor beta chain appears in the sequencing data of a study of T cell repertoires in cytomegalovirus infection (dated by TCRdb to the late 2010s). Regarding the complete study: Because public TCR beta signatures pointed to carriage of CMV infection together with the matching HLA type, the HLA type of each donor mattered for the analysis.

The listed sequencing device is Illumina HiSeq 1500. Through fastp at Q25 and MiXCR, TCRdb rebuilt clones from the public reads, retaining in-frame beta chains. Merged by CDR3 protein, the rows form single entries marked with the most common genes and DNA. The sample contains approximately 500,000 distinct CDR3 sequences, 16% of them found a single time. Of the sample, more than 20% is held by the ten largest clones. The CDR3 runs 15 residues from the cysteine to the phenylalanine. The CDR3 DNA has 45 bases and is translated from base 1. Deletion took 8 bases off V and 3 bases off J, with a span of 18 bases between the germline ends. Sequences SGHTA (CDR1) and FQGNSA (CDR2) are obtained from the germline V gene. Here is what the overall study found, with its caveats: In both this cohort and an independent roughly 400-donor cohort, the cumulative frequency of public TCR beta family members distinguished carriers of CMV infection plus the relevant HLA type. In the ex vivo response, HLA-C-restricted CMV-specific TCR beta clonotypes were dominant, and in two of eight donors the single most frequent clonotype came from this HLA-C-restricted group.

This clonotype came up many times. Its antigen is unknown. Per-nucleotide qualities are absent, and no much larger clonotype sits a single base away. The sequence was obtained from a human donor in good health (CMV status not recorded). Some clones in this sample may be carry-over from other donors' samples. The chain is made from TRBV7-2 and TRBJ2-3; TRBD1 might be the D gene, on 5 matching bases. Sequenced sample: CD8+ T cells from PBMCs. The nucleotide sequence is given as TGTGCCAGCCGGGTTAGGGGTGCCATTACAGATACGCAGTATTTT. This translates into CASRVRGAITDTQYF.